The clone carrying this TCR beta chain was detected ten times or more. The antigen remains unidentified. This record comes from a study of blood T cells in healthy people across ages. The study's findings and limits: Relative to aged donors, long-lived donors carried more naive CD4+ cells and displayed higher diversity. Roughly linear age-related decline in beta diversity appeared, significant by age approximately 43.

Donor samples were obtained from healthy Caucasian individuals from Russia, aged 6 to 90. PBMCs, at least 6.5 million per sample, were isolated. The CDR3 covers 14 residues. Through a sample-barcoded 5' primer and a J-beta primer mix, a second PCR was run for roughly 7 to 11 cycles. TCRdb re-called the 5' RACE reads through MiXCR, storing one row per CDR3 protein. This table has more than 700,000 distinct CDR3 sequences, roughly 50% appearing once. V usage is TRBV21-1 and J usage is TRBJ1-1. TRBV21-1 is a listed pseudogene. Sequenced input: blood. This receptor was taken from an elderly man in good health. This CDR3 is CASSKPGPNTEAFF. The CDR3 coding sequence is TGTGCCAGCAGCAAACCAGGGCCGAACACTGAAGCTTTCTTT.